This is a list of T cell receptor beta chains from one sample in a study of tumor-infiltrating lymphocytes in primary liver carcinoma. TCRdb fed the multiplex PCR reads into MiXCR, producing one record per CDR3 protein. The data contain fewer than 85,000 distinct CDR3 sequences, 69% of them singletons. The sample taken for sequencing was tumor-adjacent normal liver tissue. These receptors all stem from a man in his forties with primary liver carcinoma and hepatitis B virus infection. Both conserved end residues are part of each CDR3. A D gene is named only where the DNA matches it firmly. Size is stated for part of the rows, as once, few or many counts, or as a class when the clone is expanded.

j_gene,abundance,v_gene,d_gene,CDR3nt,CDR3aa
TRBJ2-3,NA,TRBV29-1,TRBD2,TGCAACGTCGCGACTAGCGGGAAGGGGGATACGCAGTATTTT,CNVATSGKGDTQYF
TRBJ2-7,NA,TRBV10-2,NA,TGCGCCAGTAGTGCCCGGGACAAAAGCTCCTACGAGCGGTACTTC,CASSARDKSSYERYF
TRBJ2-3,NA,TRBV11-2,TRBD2,TGTGCCAGCAGCCCCCCGACTAGCGGCAGCACAGATACGCAGTATTTT,CASSPPTSGSTDTQYF
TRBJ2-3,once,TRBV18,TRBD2,TGTGCCAGTTCACCCAAAGAAGCGGGGGCCCACACAGATACGCAGTATTTT,CASSPKEAGAHTDTQYF
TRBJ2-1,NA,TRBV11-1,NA,TGTGCCAACATCTTAACGGGAGAAATCTACAATGAGCAGTTCTTC,CANILTGEIYNEQFF
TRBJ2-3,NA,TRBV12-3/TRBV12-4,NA,TGTGCCAGCACTGGGCAGGCTTTAAGCATAGATACGCAGTATTTT,CASTGQALSIDTQYF
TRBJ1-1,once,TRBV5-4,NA,TGTGCCAGCAGAATAAGGTTGAACACTGAAGCTTTCTTT,CASRIRLNTEAFF
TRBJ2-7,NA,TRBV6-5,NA,TGTGCCAACAAACGAGCGGGCCCAAGTTACGAGCAGTACTTC,CANKRAGPSYEQYF
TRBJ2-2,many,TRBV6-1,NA,TGTGCCAGCAGTCGGGTTTTCACCGGGGAGCTGTTTTTT,CASSRVFTGELFF
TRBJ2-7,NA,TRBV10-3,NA,TGTGCCATCAGTAATCCACAGACCTACGAGCAGTCCTTC,CAISNPQTYEQSF
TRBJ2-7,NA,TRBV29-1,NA,TGCAGCGCCTTGTCTAACGGATCCTACGAGCAGTACTTC,CSALSNGSYEQYF
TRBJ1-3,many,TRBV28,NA,TGTGCCAGCAGTTCACCGAACTCTGGAAACACCATATATTTT,CASSSPNSGNTIYF
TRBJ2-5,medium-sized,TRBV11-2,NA,TGTGCCAGCAGCTTAGATCAGGCCCAGTACTTC,CASSLDQAQYF
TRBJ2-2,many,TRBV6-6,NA,TGTGCCAGCAGTTACCTAGGTCCCGGGGAGCTGTTTTTT,CASSYLGPGELFF
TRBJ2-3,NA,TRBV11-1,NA,TGCGCCAGCATCGAAGGCGGGGATCTGACAGATACGCAGTATTTT,CASIEGGDLTDTQYF
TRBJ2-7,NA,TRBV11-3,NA,TGTGCCAGCAGCTTAGGAGCGAGCACCTACGAGCAGTACTTC,CASSLGASTYEQYF
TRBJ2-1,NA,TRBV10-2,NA,TGCGCCAGCAGTTTCGGCAGCAATGGGCATTTCTTC,CASSFGSNGHFF
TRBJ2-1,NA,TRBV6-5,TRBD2,TGTGTCAGGCCTCCGGGACCGGGACTAGCTCTCACTAACTCCTACGATGAGCAGTTCTTC,CVRPPGPGLALTNSYDEQFF
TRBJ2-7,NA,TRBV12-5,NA,NA,CASVGTGSYEEYF
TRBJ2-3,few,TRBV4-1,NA,TGCGCCAGCAGCCAAGTTTTCACAGATACGCAGTATTTT,CASSQVFTDTQYF
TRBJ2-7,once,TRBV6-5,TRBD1,TGTGCCAACAGTAAGACAGGGTGGGCCTACGAGCAGTACTTC,CANSKTGWAYEQYF
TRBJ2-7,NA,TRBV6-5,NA,TGTGCCAGCAGTTACCCGAATTACCCGCACTACGAGCAGTATTTC,CASSYPNYPHYEQYF
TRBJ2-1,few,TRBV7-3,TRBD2,TGTGCCAGCAGCTTCGTGAGCGGGGGCGACAATGAGCAGTTCTTC,CASSFVSGGDNEQFF
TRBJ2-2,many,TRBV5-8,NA,TGTGCCAGCAGCTCAGCCCTTAACACCGGGGAGCTGTTTTTT,CASSSALNTGELFF
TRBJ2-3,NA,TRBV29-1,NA,TGCAGCGTTTCACCCCCGTCCGGGGCAGATACGCGGTGTTTT,CSVSPPSGADTRCF
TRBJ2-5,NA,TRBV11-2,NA,TGTGCCAGCAGCTTAGTGTCATTCCAAGAGACCCTGTACTTC,CASSLVSFQETLYF
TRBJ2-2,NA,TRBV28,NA,TGTGCCAGCAGCTACCTAGGCCAGGGGACCGGGGAGCTGTTTTTT,CASSYLGQGTGELFF
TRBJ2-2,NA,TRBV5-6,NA,TGTACCAGCAGCTCAAGACGGAGATTTAACACCGGGGAGCTGTTTTTT,CTSSSRRRFNTGELFF
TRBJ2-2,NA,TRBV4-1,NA,TGCGCCAACAGCCAAGAGCGGGGGACAGGGACCGGGGAGCTATTTTTT,CANSQERGTGTGELFF
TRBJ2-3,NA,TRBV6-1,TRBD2,TGTGCCAGCATCCTGGATGGACTAGCGGGCCTTACCTTAGAAAATACGCAGTATTTT,CASILDGLAGLTLENTQYF
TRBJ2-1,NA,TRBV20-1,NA,TGCAGTGCTAGAGATGTTGTAAGCTACAATGAGCAGTTCTTC,CSARDVVSYNEQFF
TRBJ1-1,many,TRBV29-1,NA,TGCAGCGTACTTGACACTGAAGCTTACTTT,CSVLDTEAYF
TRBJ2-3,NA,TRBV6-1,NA,TGTGCCAGCTGTGAGGGGGAGTCGGGTCAGCCCCAGTATTTT,CASCEGESGQPQYF
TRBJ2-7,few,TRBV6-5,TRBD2,TGTGCCAGCAGTTATGGGACTAGCGGAACCTACGGGGAGTACTTC,CASSYGTSGTYGEYF
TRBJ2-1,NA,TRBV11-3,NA,TGTGCAAGCAGCTTAGGCCTCTCGAACAATGAGCAGTTCTTC,CASSLGLSNNEQFF
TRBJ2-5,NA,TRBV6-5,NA,TGTGCCAGCAGTGACGGACTGGCGGGATATAAAGAGACCCAGTACTTC,CASSDGLAGYKETQYF
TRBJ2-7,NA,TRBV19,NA,TGTACCAGTAGTATAGACAGCTCCTACGAGCAGTACTTC,CTSSIDSSYEQYF
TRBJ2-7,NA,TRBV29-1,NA,TGCAGCGTACGGGACGACACTATAGAGCAGTACTTC,CSVRDDTIEQYF
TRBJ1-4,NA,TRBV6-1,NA,TGTGCCAGGAGTGATAACACAGGCGGTTTCATTAATGAAAAACTGTTTTTT,CARSDNTGGFINEKLFF
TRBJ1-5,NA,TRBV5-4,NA,TGTGTCAGCAGCCGCGACGGAAATAGCAATCAGCCCCAGCATTTT,CVSSRDGNSNQPQHF
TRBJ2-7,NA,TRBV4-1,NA,TGCGCCAATAGCCCGGGCCGTTGGTATGAGCAGTACTTC,CANSPGRWYEQYF
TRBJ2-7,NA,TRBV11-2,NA,TGTATCAGCAGCTTAGGTTTTAGGGCGGGGTTGAACGAGCAGTATTTC,CISSLGFRAGLNEQYF
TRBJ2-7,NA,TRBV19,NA,TGTGCCAGTAATACTCCCGGACAAGCGGTTTCCTACGAGCAGTACTTC,CASNTPGQAVSYEQYF
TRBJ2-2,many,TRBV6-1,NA,TGTGCCAGCAGTGCGGGAGAGGTAGAGTCCGGGGAGCTGTTTTTT,CASSAGEVESGELFF
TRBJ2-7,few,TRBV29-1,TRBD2,TGCATCGGGCGACTAGCGGGAGGGCACGAGCAGTACTTC,CIGRLAGGHEQYF
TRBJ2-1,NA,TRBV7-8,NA,TGTGCCAGCAGCTTGTTATGGGGTAACGGGAGAACCAATGAGCAGTTGTTC,CASSLLWGNGRTNEQLF
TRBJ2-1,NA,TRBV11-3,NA,TGTGCCAGCAGCTTCGAAGGAAACAATGAGCAGTTCTTC,CASSFEGNNEQFF
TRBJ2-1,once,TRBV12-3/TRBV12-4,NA,TGTGCCGGTAGTTTATCAGGCTATTACAATGAGCAGTTCTTC,CAGSLSGYYNEQFF
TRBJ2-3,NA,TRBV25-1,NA,TGTGCCAGCAGTGAAGGTTTGCGGAGTACAGATATGCAGTATTTT,CASSEGLRSTDMQYF
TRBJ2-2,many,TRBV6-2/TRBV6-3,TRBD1,TGTGCCAGCGAATCCGGGACAGGGCACACCGGGGAGCTGTTTTTT,CASESGTGHTGELFF
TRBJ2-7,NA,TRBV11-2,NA,TGTGCTAGCAGCACCACAGATTTTAGCTCCTACAAGCAGTGCTTC,CASSTTDFSSYKQCF
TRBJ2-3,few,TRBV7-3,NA,TGTGCCAGCAGCTTCGGGCCGGCAGACACAGATACGCAGTATTTT,CASSFGPADTDTQYF
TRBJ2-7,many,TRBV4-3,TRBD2,TGCGCCAGCAGCCAAGGACTAGCGGGATTATACGAGCAGTACTTC,CASSQGLAGLYEQYF
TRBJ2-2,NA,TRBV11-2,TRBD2,TGTGCCAGCAGCTTAGATAGCGGGGGGACGAACACCGGGGAGCTGGTTTTT,CASSLDSGGTNTGELVF
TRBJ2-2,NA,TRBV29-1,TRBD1,TGCAGCATTGAAGATCGGCAGGGGGCGTATACCGGGGAGCTGTTTTTT,CSIEDRQGAYTGELFF
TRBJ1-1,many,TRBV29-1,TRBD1,TGCAGCGTGCGACAGGGAAGTAACACTGAAGCTTTCTTT,CSVRQGSNTEAFF
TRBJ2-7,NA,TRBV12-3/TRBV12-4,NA,TGTGCCAGCAGTTTAGCGCTAGGGGTGGGCTACAAGCAGTACTTC,CASSLALGVGYKQYF